What follows are 5 T cell receptor beta chains derived from one specimen sequenced in a study of OX40 agonist ivuxolimab in advanced cancers. Assay used: immunoSEQ multiplex PCR; TCRdb lists only in-frame clones, some missing. The data hold roughly 86,000 clones, with around 90% observed a single time. The source material was CD4+ or CD8+ T cells sorted from blood, sampled in a trial of the OX40 agonist ivuxolimab. These receptors all come from an adult with an advanced solid tumor such as melanoma, head and neck, liver or kidney cancer.

The J gene is TRBJ2-2, the V gene TRBV7-3; D remains ambiguous. Per the germline V gene, CDR1 is SGHTA and CDR2 is FQGTGA. V was trimmed by 5 bases and J by 4 bases, leaving 11 bases between them. The length of the CDR3 is 14 residues. This chain's CDR3 is CASSPQASTGELFF. The CDR3, as DNA: TGTGCCAGCAGCCCCCAGGCCAGCACCGGGGAGCTGTTTTTT. Full variable domain (outside the CDR3, taken from reference TRBV7-3 and TRBJ2-2): GAGVSQTPSNKVTEKGKYVELRCDPISGHTALYWYRQSLGQGPEFLIYFQGTGAADDSGLPNDRFFAVRPEGSVSTLKIQRTERGDSAVYLCASSPQASTGELFFGEGSRLTVL.

The rearrangement uses TRBV7-2 and TRBJ2-1; 11 bases are shared with TRBD2. From germline, CDR1 is SGHTA and CDR2 FQGNSA. This CDR3 comprises 16 residues. J gave up 6 bases and V 1 base, and 5 bases lay outside the gene matches. The CDR3 sequence is CASSLVLAGGSNEQFF. CDR3 nucleotides: TGTGCCAGCAGCTTAGTCCTAGCGGGAGGTTCCAATGAGCAGTTCTTC. Full variable domain (rest looked up from reference TRBV7-2 and TRBJ2-1): GAGVSQSPSNKVTEKGKDVELRCDPISGHTALYWYRQSLGQGLEFLIYFQGNSAPDKSGLPSDRFSAERTGGSVSTLTIQRTQQEDSAVYLCASSLVLAGGSNEQFFGPGTRLTVL.

The chain couples TRBV11-2 to TRBJ2-3; TRBD2 aligns across 11 bases. Germline CDR1 and CDR2: SGHAT and FQNNGV. With 1 base clipped from V and 5 bases from J, the junction kept 2 bases outside the gene matches. The CDR3 is 15 residues long. The CDR3 DNA reads TGTGCCAGCAGCTTAGCCGGACTAGCGGGAGATACGCAGTATTTT. Amino acid sequence: CASSLAGLAGDTQYF.

V is TRBV5-6 and J is TRBJ1-3; TRBD1 might be the D (5 bases). This CDR3 has 15 amino acids. Germline V gene sequence: CDR1 SGHDT, CDR2 YYEEEE. V lost 1 base and J lost 4, with 12 bases in between. CDR3 sequence (DNA): TGTGCCAGCAGCTTGTGGGCAGGGAGCGGAAACACCATATATTTT. It is translated as CASSLWAGSGNTIYF. The full variable domain, completed using reference TRBV5-6 and TRBJ1-3, is DAGVTQSPTHLIKTRGQQVTLRCSPKSGHDTVSWYQQALGQGPQFIFQYYEEEERQRGNFPDRFSGHQFPNYSSELNVNALLLGDSALYLCASSLWAGSGNTIYFGEGSWLTVV.

The rearrangement links TRBV19 to TRBJ2-2; unclear D gene. CDR1 and CDR2 from the germline V gene are LNHDA and SQIVND (reference sequence). The CDR3 is 15 amino acids. V dropped 4 bases and J dropped 0 bases, with 9 bases sitting between them. CDR3 in DNA: TGTGCCAGTAGTAAACCCGCCGCGAACACCGGGGAGCTGTTTTTT. Translation: CASSKPAANTGELFF.